The 18 T cell receptor beta chains given below trace back to one sample, sequenced in a study of cytomegalovirus exposure and HLA in healthy donors. A multiplex PCR was run with 60 Vbeta primers and 13 Jbeta primers. TCRdb's table, derived via immunoSEQ multiplex PCR, lists solely in-frame clones and lacks some. The sample includes some 160,000 clones, 65% to 90% of them seen just once. The sequencing input was PBMCs. These receptors originate from a male donor in good health and CMV-seronegative.

This clone appeared once. The sample contains more than one DNA sequence encoding this CDR3. The chain is built from TRBV9 and TRBJ2-1; TRBD2 is a possible D gene (5 bases). The V gene lost 0 bases and the J gene lost 0 bases, with 7 bases spanning the gap. Germline assignment: CDR1 SGDLS and CDR2 YYNGEE. The CDR3 is 15 amino acids. CDR3 sequence reads: CASSVDRGSYNEQFF. The CDR3 nucleotides are TGTGCCAGCAGCGTAGATCGGGGCTCCTACAATGAGCAGTTCTTC.

The V gene is TRBV5-1, the J gene TRBJ2-6; D uncertain. The germline V gene has CDR1 SGHRS and CDR2 YFSETQ. V was trimmed by 4 bases and J by 5 bases, leaving 19 bases between them. This CDR3 comprises 17 residues. The CDR3 region has the DNA TGCGCCAGCAGCCCCGTACCCGGGTCCGGTAGGGCCAACGTCCTGACTTTC. Translating it yields CASSPVPGSGRANVLTF.

The chain employs TRBV7-9 and TRBJ2-2, with 8 nucleotides matching TRBD1. Per germline, CDR1 SEHNR and CDR2 FQNEAQ (reference sequence). This CDR3 comprises 16 residues. J gave up 2 bases and V 5 bases, and 7 bases lay outside the gene matches. This CDR3 reads CASSAMDRANTGELFF. The CDR3, as DNA: TGTGCCAGCAGCGCAATGGACAGGGCAAACACCGGGGAGCTGTTTTTT. The variable domain in full, completed from reference TRBV7-9 and TRBJ2-2, reads DTGVSQNPRHKITKRGQNVTFRCDPISEHNRLYWYRQTLGQGPEFLTYFQNEAQLEKSRLLSDRFSAERPKGSFSTLEIQRTEQGDSAMYLCASSAMDRANTGELFFGEGSRLTVL.

As regards this clone: Sequence at one end of the junction differs from germline and may be a read error. Other DNA variants within this sample encode the same CDR3. The rearrangement joins TRBV6-5 to TRBJ2-3, with 10 bases lining up with TRBD2. The CDR3 loop spans 15 amino acids. Germline V CDR1 and CDR2: MNHEY, SVGAGI. CDR3 in amino acids: CASSPSGGRTDTQYF. CDR3 sequence (DNA): TGCGCCAGCAGTCCTAGCGGGGGACGCACAGATACGCAGTATTTT.

The V and J genes are TRBV5-4 and TRBJ2-5; 7 positions match TRBD1. This CDR3 is built from 14 residues. J was trimmed by 6 bases and V by 2 bases; bases with no gene match: 7. Germline V lookup: CDR1 SGHNT, CDR2 YYREEE (reference sequence). In nucleotides, the CDR3 is TGTGCCAGCAGCTTACAGGGGACCCGCCAGACCCAGTACTTC. This translates into CASSLQGTRQTQYF.

The chain joins TRBV27 to TRBJ2-5, with 7 nucleotides matching TRBD1. The germline gives CDR1 MNHEY, CDR2 SMNVEV (reference sequence). V shed 0 bases, J shed 0 bases, and the junction held 4 bases outside the gene matches. The CDR3 extends over 16 amino acids. The CDR3 protein is CASSLSWDSYQETQYF. As DNA, the CDR3 is TGTGCCAGCAGTTTATCGTGGGACAGTTACCAAGAGACCCAGTACTTC.

This chain uses TRBV5-4 with TRBJ2-1; the match to TRBD1 covers 7 bases. The CDR3 loop spans 15 amino acids. Germline CDR1 is SGHNT and CDR2 is YYREEE (reference sequence). Losses at the gene ends were 5 bases for V and 2 bases for J; bases not matched to a gene: 7. CDR3 loop: CASRPDQGAYNEQFF. In DNA form, the CDR3 reads TGTGCCAGCAGACCCGATCAGGGGGCCTACAATGAGCAGTTCTTC.

The V call is TRBV7-8, the J call TRBJ1-4, with 8 positions matching TRBD1. The J segment lost 8 bases and the V segment lost 6 bases, leaving 11 bases of the junction unmatched. Germline values: CDR1 SGHVS, CDR2 FQNEAQ. The CDR3 totals 15 residues. The CDR3 here is CASSSPGTGREKLFF. CDR3 coding DNA: TGTGCCAGCAGTTCCCCCGGGACAGGAAGAGAAAAACTGTTTTTT.

This chain joins TRBV27 and TRBJ2-7; TRBD2 is a possible D gene (5 bases). This CDR3 spans 14 amino acids. Trimming stripped 2 bases from V and 0 bases from J, with 8 bases between. CDR1 MNHEY and CDR2 SMNVEV come from the germline V gene (reference sequence). The CDR3 DNA reads TGTGCCAGCAGTTTAGCCGGACTCTCCTACGAGCAGTACTTC. Translated, it gives CASSLAGLSYEQYF.

This clone was seen once. The gene calls are TRBV6-5 and TRBJ1-2, with D possibly matching TRBD1 (6 bases). Germline-derived CDR1 and CDR2 are MNHEY and SVGAGI. The V end lost 7 bases, the J end lost 2 bases, and 14 bases lay between the germline ends. The CDR3 totals 14 residues. The DNA of the CDR3 is TGTGCCAGCAACCAGGGGCGCCGGAACTATGGCTACACCTTC. This codes for CASNQGRRNYGYTF.

This clone turned up a few times. The rearrangement links TRBV5-6 to TRBJ1-1; TRBD1 is a possible D gene (5 bases). Germline lookup yields CDR1 SGHDT and CDR2 YYEEEE. Trimming stripped 0 bases from V and 1 base from J, with 10 bases between. The CDR3 runs 15 residues. The CDR3 nucleotides read TGTGCCAGCAGCTTGGAAAGGGGAAAGAACACTGAAGCTTTCTTT. This translates into CASSLERGKNTEAFF. Together with reference TRBV5-6 and TRBJ1-1, the CDR3 gives the full variable domain: DAGVTQSPTHLIKTRGQQVTLRCSPKSGHDTVSWYQQALGQGPQFIFQYYEEEERQRGNFPDRFSGHQFPNYSSELNVNALLLGDSALYLCASSLERGKNTEAFFGQGTRLTVV.

V usage is TRBV30 and J usage is TRBJ1-4, with TRBD1 matching over 7 bases. The CDR3 is 13 residues long. V shed 7 bases, J shed 1 base, and the junction held 3 bases outside the gene matches. The germline V gene encodes CDR1 GTSNPN and CDR2 SVGIG (reference sequence). DNA for the CDR3: TGTGCCTATCACAGGGGAACTAATGAAAAACTGTTTTTT. Its translation: CAYHRGTNEKLFF.

The rearrangement uses TRBV15 and TRBJ1-6, with D unclear. The CDR3 totals 15 residues. V gave up 0 bases and J gave up 10 bases, with 13 bases separating them. The germline CDR1 and CDR2 sequences are LNHNV and YYDKDF (reference sequence). Here the CDR3 DNA reads TGTGCCACCAGCAGAGATACGGGAAGTAGGTCACCCCTCCACTTT. This translates into CATSRDTGSRSPLHF. The entire variable domain, with the rest obtained from reference TRBV15 and TRBJ1-6, is as follows: DAMVIQNPRYQVTQFGKPVTLSCSQTLNHNVMYWYQQKSSQAPKLLFHYYDKDFNNEADTPDNFQSRRPNTSFCFLDIRSPGLGDTAMYLCATSRDTGSRSPLHFGNGTRLTVT.

The chain couples TRBV27 to TRBJ1-6; 7 bases agree with TRBD1. This CDR3 spans 15 amino acids. Trimming at V came to 6 bases and at J to 7 bases, leaving 9 bases not matched to a gene. Germline CDR1 and CDR2: MNHEY and SMNVEV (reference sequence). CDR3 region: CASSADRSRNSPLHF. The CDR3 DNA reads TGTGCCAGCAGCGCGGACAGGAGCCGGAATTCACCCCTCCACTTT.

V is TRBV6-1 and J is TRBJ1-3; 8 bases fit TRBD1. V dropped 4 bases and J dropped 9; count of bases not matched to a gene: 8. Germline CDR1 and CDR2: MNHNS and SASEGT. The CDR3 sequence is 14 residues long. CDR3 in amino acids: CASSVGQGRSTIYF. The CDR3 DNA reads as TGTGCCAGCAGTGTTGGACAGGGTAGGAGCACCATATATTTT.

This clone was detected a few times. The chain uses TRBV5-1 and TRBJ2-3, with 10 bases that match TRBD2. Per the germline V gene, CDR1 is SGHRS and CDR2 is YFSETQ. The CDR3 runs 15 residues. Trimming cost V 4 bases and J 2 bases; bases outside gene matches: 4. In DNA form, the CDR3 reads TGCGCCAGCAGCGTCGGGACTAGCGTCACAGATACGCAGTATTTT. Translation gives CASSVGTSVTDTQYF.

Remarks on this clone: Other DNA sequences in the sample encode the same CDR3. V is TRBV29-1 and J is TRBJ1-1, with 9 bases lining up with TRBD1. V dropped 7 bases and J dropped 5; count of bases not matched to a gene: 5. There are 12 residues in the CDR3. From germline, CDR1 is SQVTM and CDR2 ANQGSEA. This CDR3 reads CSAWTGVTEAFF. The CDR3 bases are TGCAGCGCGTGGACAGGGGTGACTGAAGCTTTCTTT.

This clone has more than one count but fewer than ten. V gene TRBV6-6 combines with J gene TRBJ1-6, with a weak D call TRBD1 (6 bases). V lost 4 bases and J lost 7, with 14 bases in between. Germline V gene data show CDR1 as MNHNY and CDR2 as SVGAGI (reference sequence). This CDR3 is 15 amino acids long. The CDR3 protein is CASSSLQGFNSPLHF. The CDR3 DNA is TGTGCCAGCAGTTCCCTACAGGGTTTCAATTCACCCCTCCACTTT.